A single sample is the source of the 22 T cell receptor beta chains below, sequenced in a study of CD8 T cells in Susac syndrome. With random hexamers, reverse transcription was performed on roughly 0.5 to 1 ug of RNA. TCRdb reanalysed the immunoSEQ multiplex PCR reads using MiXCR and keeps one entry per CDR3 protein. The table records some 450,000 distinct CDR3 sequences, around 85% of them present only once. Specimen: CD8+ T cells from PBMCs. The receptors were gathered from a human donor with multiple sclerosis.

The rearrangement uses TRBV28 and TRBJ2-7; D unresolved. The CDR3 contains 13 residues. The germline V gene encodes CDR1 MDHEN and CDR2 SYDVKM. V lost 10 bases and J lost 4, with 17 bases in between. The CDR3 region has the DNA TGTGCCACCAAGGGTCCCTGGTCTTACGAGCAGTACTTC. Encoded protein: CATKGPWSYEQYF.

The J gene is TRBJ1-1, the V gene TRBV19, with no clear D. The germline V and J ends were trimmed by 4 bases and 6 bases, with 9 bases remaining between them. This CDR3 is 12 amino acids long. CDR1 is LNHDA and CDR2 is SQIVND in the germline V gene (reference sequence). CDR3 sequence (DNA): TGTGCCAGTAGTAAGGGAGAAGCTGAAGCTTTCTTT. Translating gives CASSKGEAEAFF.

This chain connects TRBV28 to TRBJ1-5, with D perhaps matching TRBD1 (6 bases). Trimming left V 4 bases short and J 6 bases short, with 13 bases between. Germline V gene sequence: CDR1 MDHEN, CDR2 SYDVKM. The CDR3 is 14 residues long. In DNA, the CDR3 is TGTGCCAGCAGTTACCGCCAGGGGAGTCAGCCCCAGCATTTT. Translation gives CASSYRQGSQPQHF.

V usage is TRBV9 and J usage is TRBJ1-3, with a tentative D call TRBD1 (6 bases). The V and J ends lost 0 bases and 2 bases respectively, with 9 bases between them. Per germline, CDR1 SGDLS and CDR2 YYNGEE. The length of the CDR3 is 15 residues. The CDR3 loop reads CASSVGTGTGNTIYF. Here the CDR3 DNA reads TGTGCCAGCAGCGTAGGTACAGGGACTGGAAACACCATATATTTT.

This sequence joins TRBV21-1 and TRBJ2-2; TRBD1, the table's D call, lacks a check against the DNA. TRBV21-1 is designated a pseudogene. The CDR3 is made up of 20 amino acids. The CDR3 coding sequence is TGTGCCAGCAGCCAATACTTCCCGGGACAGGGGGCTACGAACACCGGGGAGCTGTTTTTT. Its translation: CASSQYFPGQGATNTGELFF.

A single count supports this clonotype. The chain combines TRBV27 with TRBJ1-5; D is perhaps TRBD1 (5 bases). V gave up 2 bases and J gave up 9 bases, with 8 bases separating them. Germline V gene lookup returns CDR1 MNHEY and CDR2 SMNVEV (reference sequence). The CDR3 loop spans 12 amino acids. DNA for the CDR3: TGTGCCAGCAGTTTAAGGGGTCGGCCCCAGCATTTT. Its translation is CASSLRGRPQHF.

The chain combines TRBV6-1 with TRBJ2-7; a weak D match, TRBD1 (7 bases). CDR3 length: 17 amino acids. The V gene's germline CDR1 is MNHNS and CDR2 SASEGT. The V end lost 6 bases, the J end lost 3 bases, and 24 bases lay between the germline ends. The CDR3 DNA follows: TGTGCCAGCAGGTCGGTAGGGGCGGCAGGGGGGTTCTACGAGCAGTACTTC. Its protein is CASRSVGAAGGFYEQYF.

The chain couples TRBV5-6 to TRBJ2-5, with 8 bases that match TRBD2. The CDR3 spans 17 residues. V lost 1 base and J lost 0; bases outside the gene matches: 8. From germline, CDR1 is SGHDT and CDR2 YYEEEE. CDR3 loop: CASSLWRGATHQETQYF. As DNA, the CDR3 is TGTGCCAGCAGCTTGTGGCGGGGGGCCACTCACCAAGAGACCCAGTACTTC.

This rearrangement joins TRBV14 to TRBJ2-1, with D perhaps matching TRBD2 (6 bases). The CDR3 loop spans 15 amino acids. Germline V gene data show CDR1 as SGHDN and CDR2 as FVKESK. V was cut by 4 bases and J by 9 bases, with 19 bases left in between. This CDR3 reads CASSPGTYRIGEQFF. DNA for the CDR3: TGTGCCAGCAGCCCCGGGACTTACCGAATTGGTGAGCAGTTCTTC.

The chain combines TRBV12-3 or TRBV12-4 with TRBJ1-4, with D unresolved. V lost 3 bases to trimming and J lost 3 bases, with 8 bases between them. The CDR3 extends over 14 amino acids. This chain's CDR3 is CASSFMVANEKLFF. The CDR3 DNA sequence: TGTGCCAGCAGTTTTATGGTGGCTAATGAAAAACTGTTTTTT.

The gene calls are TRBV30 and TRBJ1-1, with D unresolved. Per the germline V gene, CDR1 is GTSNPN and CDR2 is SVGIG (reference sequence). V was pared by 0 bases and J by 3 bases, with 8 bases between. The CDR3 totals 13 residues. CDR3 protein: CAWSVGTYTEAFF. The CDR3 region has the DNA TGTGCCTGGAGTGTTGGTACTTACACTGAAGCTTTCTTT. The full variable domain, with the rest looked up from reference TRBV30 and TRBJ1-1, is SQTIHQWPATLVQPVGSPLSLECTVEGTSNPNLYWYRQAAGRGLQLLFYSVGIGQISSEVPQNLSASRPQDRQFILSSKKLLLSDSGFYLCAWSVGTYTEAFFGQGTRLTVV.

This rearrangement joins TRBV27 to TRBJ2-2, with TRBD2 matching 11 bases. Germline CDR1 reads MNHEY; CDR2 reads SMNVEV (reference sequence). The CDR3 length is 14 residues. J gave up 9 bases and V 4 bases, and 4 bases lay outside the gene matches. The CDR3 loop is CASSSGLAERELFF. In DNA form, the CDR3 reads TGTGCCAGCAGTTCGGGACTAGCGGAGCGGGAGCTGTTTTTT.

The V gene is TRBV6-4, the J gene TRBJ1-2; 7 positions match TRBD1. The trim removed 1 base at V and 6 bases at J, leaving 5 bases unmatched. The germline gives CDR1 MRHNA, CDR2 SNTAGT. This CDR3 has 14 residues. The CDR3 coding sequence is TGTGCCAGCAGTGACTTCAACAGGGGAGATGGCTACACCTTC. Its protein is CASSDFNRGDGYTF.

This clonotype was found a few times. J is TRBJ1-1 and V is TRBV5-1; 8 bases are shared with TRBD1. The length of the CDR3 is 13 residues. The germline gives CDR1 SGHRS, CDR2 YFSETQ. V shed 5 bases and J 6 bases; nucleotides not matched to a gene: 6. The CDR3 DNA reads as TGCGCCAGCAGACTCAGGGGGCGGGCTGAAGCTTTCTTT. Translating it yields CASRLRGRAEAFF. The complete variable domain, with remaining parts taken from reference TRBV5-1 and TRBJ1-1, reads KAGVTQTPRYLIKTRGQQVTLSCSPISGHRSVSWYQQTPGQGLQFLFEYFSETQRNKGNFPGRFSGRQFSNSRSEMNVSTLELGDSALYLCASRLRGRAEAFFGQGTRLTVV.

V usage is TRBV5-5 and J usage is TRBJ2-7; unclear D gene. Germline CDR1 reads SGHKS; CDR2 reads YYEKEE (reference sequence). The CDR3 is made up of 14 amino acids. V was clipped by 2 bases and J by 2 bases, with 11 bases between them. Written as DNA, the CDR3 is TGTGCCAGCAGCTTAAACATGGATGCCTACGAGCAGTACTTC. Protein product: CASSLNMDAYEQYF.

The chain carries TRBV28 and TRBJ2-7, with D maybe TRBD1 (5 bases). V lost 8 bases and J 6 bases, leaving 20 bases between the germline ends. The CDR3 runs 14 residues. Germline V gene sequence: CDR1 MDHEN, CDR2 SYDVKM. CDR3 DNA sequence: TGTGCCAGCGGGTCCTCCCAGGGAACGGGCGAGCAGTACTTC. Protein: CASGSSQGTGEQYF.

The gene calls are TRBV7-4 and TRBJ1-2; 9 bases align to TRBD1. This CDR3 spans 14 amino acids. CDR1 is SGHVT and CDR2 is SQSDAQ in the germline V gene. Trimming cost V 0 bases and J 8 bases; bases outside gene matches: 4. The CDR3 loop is CASSLATGQGGYTF. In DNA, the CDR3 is TGTGCCAGCAGCTTAGCAACCGGACAGGGGGGCTACACCTTC.

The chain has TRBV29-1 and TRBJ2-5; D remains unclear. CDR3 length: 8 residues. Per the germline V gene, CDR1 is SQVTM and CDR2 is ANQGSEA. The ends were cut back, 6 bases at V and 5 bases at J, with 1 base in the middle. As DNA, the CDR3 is TGCAGCGTCGAGACCCAGTACTTC. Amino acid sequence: CSVETQYF.

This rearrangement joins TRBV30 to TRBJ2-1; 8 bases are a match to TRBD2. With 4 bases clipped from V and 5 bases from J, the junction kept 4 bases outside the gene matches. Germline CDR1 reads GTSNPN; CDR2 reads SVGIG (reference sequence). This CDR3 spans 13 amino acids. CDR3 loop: CAWIGGGHNEQFF. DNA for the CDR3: TGTGCCTGGATCGGCGGGGGGCACAATGAGCAGTTCTTC.

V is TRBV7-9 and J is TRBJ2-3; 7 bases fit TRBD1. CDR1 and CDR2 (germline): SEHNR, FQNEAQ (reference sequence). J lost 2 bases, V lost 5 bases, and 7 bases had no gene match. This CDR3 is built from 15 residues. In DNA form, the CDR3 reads TGTGCCAGCAGCCCCCGGACAGGCAACACAGATACGCAGTATTTT. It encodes CASSPRTGNTDTQYF.

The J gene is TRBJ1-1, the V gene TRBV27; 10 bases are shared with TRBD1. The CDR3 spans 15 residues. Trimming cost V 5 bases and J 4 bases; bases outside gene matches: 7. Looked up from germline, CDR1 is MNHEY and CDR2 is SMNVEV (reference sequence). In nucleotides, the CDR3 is TGTGCCAGCAGTATCTCGGGGACAGGGGCCACTGAAGCTTTCTTT. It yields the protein CASSISGTGATEAFF.

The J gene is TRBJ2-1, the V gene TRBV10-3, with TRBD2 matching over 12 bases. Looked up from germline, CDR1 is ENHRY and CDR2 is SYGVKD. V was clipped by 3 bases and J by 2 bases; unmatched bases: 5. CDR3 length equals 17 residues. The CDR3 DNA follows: TGTGCCATCAGTGATCTAGCGGGAGGGCCGCCCTACAATGAGCAGTTCTTC. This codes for CAISDLAGGPPYNEQFF.